These T cell receptor beta chains were read from a single sample in a study of blood T cells in healthy people across ages. MiXCR was run by TCRdb on the 5' RACE reads, yielding one entry per CDR3 protein. The sample gives about 640,000 distinct CDR3 sequences, about 54% of which show up once; 30% to 45% is in the top ten. Material for sequencing was blood. Receptors originate from a man in his sixties in good health. The conserved cysteine and the conserved F or W are not part of the CDR3 here. Each record gives: V gene, J gene, CDR3 protein.

v_gene: TRBV7-9; j_gene: TRBJ2-4; CDR3aa: ASSSLRLADERQY
v_gene: TRBV5-8; j_gene: TRBJ2-3; CDR3aa: ASSLAGTVTDTQY
v_gene: TRBV20-1; j_gene: TRBJ2-4; CDR3aa: SARAPSGGLAKNIQY
v_gene: TRBV20-1; j_gene: TRBJ1-4; CDR3aa: SASTQGGEKLF
v_gene: TRBV15; j_gene: TRBJ2-2; CDR3aa: ATSREIPLNTGELF
v_gene: TRBV15; j_gene: TRBJ1-2; CDR3aa: ATSRDRTGAYGYT
v_gene: TRBV11-3; j_gene: TRBJ2-5; CDR3aa: ASSPSGQEAQY
v_gene: TRBV27; j_gene: TRBJ1-2; CDR3aa: ASSLWQGAYGYT
v_gene: TRBV14; j_gene: TRBJ2-5; CDR3aa: ASSRVGQETQY
v_gene: TRBV29-1; j_gene: TRBJ1-2; CDR3aa: SIGVGESYT
v_gene: TRBV5-1; j_gene: TRBJ2-7; CDR3aa: ASSNPTSREQY
v_gene: TRBV20-1; j_gene: TRBJ2-4; CDR3aa: SARVGGGRGAKNIQY
v_gene: TRBV20-1; j_gene: TRBJ1-2; CDR3aa: SARGPNGDYGYT
v_gene: TRBV5-1; j_gene: -; CDR3aa: ASSIAGLAGEQY
v_gene: TRBV10-3; j_gene: TRBJ2-5; CDR3aa: AIKQGTEETQY
v_gene: TRBV5-1; j_gene: TRBJ2-7; CDR3aa: ASSVQGAGEQY
v_gene: TRBV5-8; j_gene: TRBJ2-7; CDR3aa: ASSWDRRSYEQY
v_gene: TRBV7-2; j_gene: TRBJ1-5; CDR3aa: ASSGDGHSNQPQH
v_gene: TRBV5-1; j_gene: TRBJ2-4; CDR3aa: ASSLQDIQY
v_gene: TRBV5-1; j_gene: TRBJ2-6; CDR3aa: ASSLGPSEAKVLT
v_gene: TRBV12-3/TRBV12-4; j_gene: TRBJ1-5; CDR3aa: ASSLTGASQPQH
v_gene: TRBV2; j_gene: TRBJ2-3; CDR3aa: ASSEATAGARDTQY
v_gene: TRBV14; j_gene: TRBJ2-7; CDR3aa: ASSLKIGQVGQY
v_gene: TRBV5-1; j_gene: TRBJ2-3; CDR3aa: ASSLQGLPEDTQY
v_gene: TRBV28; j_gene: -; CDR3aa: ASSLGLAEYEQY
v_gene: TRBV3-1; j_gene: TRBJ1-2; CDR3aa: ASSQDRIGYT
v_gene: TRBV10-3; j_gene: TRBJ2-7; CDR3aa: AISESIYEQY
v_gene: TRBV5-6; j_gene: TRBJ2-1; CDR3aa: ASSLGALRVLF
v_gene: TRBV12-3/TRBV12-4; j_gene: TRBJ2-3; CDR3aa: ASSTTGGTADTQY
v_gene: TRBV4-2; j_gene: TRBJ2-3; CDR3aa: ASSQDPQTDTQY
v_gene: TRBV2; j_gene: TRBJ2-1; CDR3aa: ASKVDRSDNEQF
v_gene: TRBV6-2/TRBV6-3; j_gene: TRBJ2-1; CDR3aa: ASSSASGAYNEQF
v_gene: TRBV5-1; j_gene: TRBJ2-6; CDR3aa: ASSFTAISGTNVLT
v_gene: TRBV5-1; j_gene: TRBJ2-5; CDR3aa: ASSQDRPSQETQY
v_gene: TRBV12-3/TRBV12-4; j_gene: TRBJ1-1; CDR3aa: ASLGTGNTEAF
v_gene: TRBV4-2; j_gene: TRBJ1-2; CDR3aa: ASSATYYRGTLDTGYT
v_gene: TRBV4-1; j_gene: TRBJ2-6; CDR3aa: ASSQDHDNSGANVLT